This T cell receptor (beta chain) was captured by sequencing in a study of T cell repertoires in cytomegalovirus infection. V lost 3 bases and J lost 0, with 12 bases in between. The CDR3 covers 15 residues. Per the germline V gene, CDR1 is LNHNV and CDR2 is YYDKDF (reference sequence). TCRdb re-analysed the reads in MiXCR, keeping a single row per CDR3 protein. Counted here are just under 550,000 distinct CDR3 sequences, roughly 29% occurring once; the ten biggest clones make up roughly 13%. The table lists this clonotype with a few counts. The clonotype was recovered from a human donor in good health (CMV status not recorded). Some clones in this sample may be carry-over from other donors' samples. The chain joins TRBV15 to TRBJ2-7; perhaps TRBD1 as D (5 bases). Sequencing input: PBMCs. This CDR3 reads CATSSNLDTSYEQYF. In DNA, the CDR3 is TGTGCCACCAGCAGCAATTTGGACACCTCCTACGAGCAGTACTTC.